The 32 T cell receptor beta chains below were found in one sample sequenced in a study of cytomegalovirus exposure and HLA in healthy donors. PCR used 60 Vbeta primers and 13 Jbeta primers. The method was immunoSEQ multiplex PCR; TCRdb's version includes in-frame clones alone and lacks a portion of them. Of 110,000 or so clones detected, about 61% appear once; the ten largest clones hold 8% to 10%. Material for sequencing was PBMCs. The receptors derive from a man younger than 35 in good health and CMV-seropositive.

The J gene is TRBJ2-5, the V gene TRBV6-5, with D perhaps TRBD2 (6 bases). The CDR3 is made up of 13 amino acids. Per germline, CDR1 MNHEY and CDR2 SVGAGI. The ends were cut back, 0 bases at V and 11 bases at J, with 13 bases in the middle. This chain's CDR3 is CASSYSWGGEQYF. The CDR3 DNA is TGTGCCAGCAGTTACTCGTGGGGCGGGGAGCAGTACTTC.

This clone was observed a handful of times. This sequence joins TRBV6-6 and TRBJ1-5, with D perhaps matching TRBD1 (6 bases). V dropped 2 bases and J dropped 6 bases, with 11 bases sitting between them. This CDR3 comprises 14 residues. CDR1 is MNHNY and CDR2 is SVGAGI in the germline V gene (reference sequence). The CDR3 coding sequence is TGTGCCAGCAGTTACGAGGCAGGGGCTCAGCCCCAGCATTTT. Its protein is CASSYEAGAQPQHF.

The sample holds a few counts of this clone. The chain carries TRBV25-1 and TRBJ1-4; TRBD1 is a possible D gene (6 bases). V lost 1 base to trimming and J lost 8 bases, with 14 bases between them. CDR3 length equals 15 residues. CDR1 is MGHDK and CDR2 is SYGVNS in the germline V gene. Here the CDR3 reads CASSEFTGGAEKLFF. The CDR3 DNA reads as TGTGCCAGCAGTGAATTCACGGGGGGCGCAGAAAAACTGTTTTTT.

The chain is built from TRBV25-1 and TRBJ2-3; unclear D gene. Germline assignment: CDR1 MGHDK and CDR2 SYGVNS. The length of the CDR3 is 10 residues. Deletions cut 3 bases from V and 7 bases from J, with 2 bases between. CDR3 protein: CASSDNTQYF. CDR3 DNA sequence: TGTGCCAGCAGTGATAATACGCAGTATTTT.

The V and J genes are TRBV5-6 and TRBJ2-7; 7 positions agree with TRBD2. The germline CDR1 and CDR2 sequences are SGHDT and YYEEEE. V dropped 4 bases and J dropped 3; count of bases not matched to a gene: 7. The CDR3 has 14 residues. The CDR3 region is CASSPSGDIYEQYF. The CDR3 DNA sequence: TGTGCCAGCAGCCCCAGCGGGGATATCTACGAGCAGTACTTC. Drawing the rest from reference TRBV5-6 and TRBJ2-7, the complete variable domain is DAGVTQSPTHLIKTRGQQVTLRCSPKSGHDTVSWYQQALGQGPQFIFQYYEEEERQRGNFPDRFSGHQFPNYSSELNVNALLLGDSALYLCASSPSGDIYEQYFGPGTRLTVT.

DNA for the CDR3: TGTGCCAGAGCGCCGACCGGGACAGGAAGATACGAGCAGTACTTC. Translation: CARAPTGTGRYEQYF. This sequence joins TRBV2 and TRBJ2-7; 8 bases align to TRBD1. The CDR3 runs to 15 residues. The V gene's germline CDR1 is SNHLY and CDR2 FYNNEI. With V trimmed by 9 bases and J by 4 bases, 14 bases remained unmatched.

This chain uses TRBV19 with TRBJ1-2; D remains unclear. The germline V gene has CDR1 LNHDA and CDR2 SQIVND (reference sequence). There are 14 residues in the CDR3. Trimming stripped 3 bases from V and 4 bases from J, with 12 bases between. The CDR3 spells CASSMAPRAYGYTF. The CDR3 region has the DNA TGTGCCAGTAGTATGGCCCCGAGGGCCTATGGCTACACCTTC.

This clone was detected a few times. The gene calls are TRBV6-1 and TRBJ1-3, with D unresolved. Per the germline V gene, CDR1 is MNHNS and CDR2 is SASEGT. This CDR3 spans 14 amino acids. Trimming removed 8 bases at V and 1 base at J, with 12 bases between. The CDR3 is CASRTGTSGNTIYF. Here the CDR3 DNA reads TGTGCCAGCCGAACGGGAACATCTGGAAACACCATATATTTT.

The chain uses TRBV6-6 and TRBJ2-1; 8 bases line up with TRBD2. The junction had 5 bases not matched to a gene; V was cut back by 0 bases and J by 7 bases. The CDR3 spans 15 residues. CDR1 is MNHNY and CDR2 is SVGAGI in the germline V gene (reference sequence). The CDR3 DNA reads TGTGCCAGCAGTTACTCCGGGGGGGCTGGAAATGAGCAGTTCTTC. The encoded protein is CASSYSGGAGNEQFF.

The rearrangement links TRBV27 to TRBJ1-4, with 8 bases aligning to TRBD1. Germline assignment: CDR1 MNHEY and CDR2 SMNVEV (reference sequence). With V trimmed by 5 bases and J by 5 bases, 4 bases remained unmatched. The CDR3 is made up of 14 amino acids. CDR3 in amino acids: CASSNTGGNEKLFF. The CDR3 DNA is TGTGCCAGCAGTAACACAGGGGGGAATGAAAAACTGTTTTTT.

This chain uses TRBV6-5 with TRBJ2-7; 12 bases fit TRBD1. This CDR3 has 14 residues. Looked up from germline, CDR1 is MNHEY and CDR2 is SVGAGI. Trimming at V came to 6 bases and at J to 5 bases, leaving 5 bases not matched to a gene. CDR3: CASRIGTGGHEQYV. For the CDR3, the DNA is TGTGCCAGCAGGATAGGGACAGGGGGCCACGAGCAGTACGTC.

The chain has TRBV2 and TRBJ1-2, with 7 bases matching TRBD1. The junction had 14 bases not matched to a gene; V was cut back by 7 bases and J by 9 bases. The CDR3 totals 14 residues. The germline gives CDR1 SNHLY, CDR2 FYNNEI. The CDR3 spells CASTLEGARLSYTF. CDR3 DNA: TGTGCCAGCACTCTGGAGGGGGCGAGATTAAGCTACACCTTC.

CDR3 nucleotide sequence: TGTGCCAGCCGAGCGCTAGGAGGCTACACCTTC. Protein sequence: CASRALGGYTF. The gene calls are TRBV28 and TRBJ1-2, with unresolved D. V was cut by 8 bases and J by 8 bases, with 12 bases left in between. The CDR3 is made up of 11 amino acids. From germline, CDR1 is MDHEN and CDR2 SYDVKM.

The V gene is TRBV27, the J gene TRBJ2-7, with 10 bases aligning to TRBD1. The CDR3 covers 15 residues. The J segment lost 3 bases and the V segment lost 4 bases, leaving 6 bases of the junction unmatched. Per the germline V gene, CDR1 is MNHEY and CDR2 is SMNVEV (reference sequence). For the CDR3, the DNA is TGTGCCAGCAGTTACAGGGGACAGGGGATCTACGAGCAGTACTTC. Protein sequence: CASSYRGQGIYEQYF.

V gene TRBV28 combines with J gene TRBJ2-7; 9 nucleotides match TRBD1. CDR1 and CDR2 from the germline V gene are MDHEN and SYDVKM. V gave up 6 bases and J gave up 4 bases; unmatched junction bases: 7. This CDR3 comprises 14 residues. Written as DNA, the CDR3 is TGTGCCAGCAGCAAAAGACAGGGGGGTTACGAGCAGTACTTC. This encodes CASSKRQGGYEQYF.

J is TRBJ1-5 and V is TRBV2; D remains ambiguous. CDR1 and CDR2 (germline): SNHLY, FYNNEI. Deletions cut 3 bases from V and 4 bases from J, with 7 bases between. The CDR3 runs to 13 residues. The CDR3 DNA reads TGTGCCAGCAGTGATCTCGTAAATCAGCCCCAGCATTTT. It yields the protein CASSDLVNQPQHF.

This chain links TRBV7-8 with TRBJ1-5; D remains ambiguous. The CDR3 sequence is 12 residues long. Trimming shortened V by 5 bases and J by 7 bases, and 9 bases separated the two germline ends. The V gene's germline CDR1 is SGHVS and CDR2 FQNEAQ. CDR3 coding DNA: TGTGCCAGCAGCCACCCGGGACAGCCCCAGCATTTT. It translates to CASSHPGQPQHF.

CDR3 sequence: CASSASGQGLAYEQYF. CDR3 coding DNA: TGTGCCAGCAGCGCCTCGGGTCAGGGGTTGGCCTACGAGCAGTACTTC. J is TRBJ2-7 and V is TRBV7-9; possibly TRBD1 for D (6 bases). CDR1 SEHNR and CDR2 FQNEAQ come from the germline V gene (reference sequence). Trimming removed 5 bases at V and 2 bases at J, with 19 bases between. This CDR3 is built from 16 residues.

The chain recombines TRBV5-1 with TRBJ1-4, with TRBD1 matching 11 bases. The germline V gene has CDR1 SGHRS and CDR2 YFSETQ. The CDR3 totals 20 residues. J gave up 2 bases and V 3 bases, and 15 bases lay outside the gene matches. The CDR3, as DNA: TGCGCCAGCAGCTGGGGAAGAGGGACAGGGGGAACCTACACTAATGAAAAACTGTTTTTT. Its protein product is CASSWGRGTGGTYTNEKLFF.

To note about this clone: One end of the junction varies from germline; a read error may be responsible. This chain uses TRBV5-1 with TRBJ2-6; the D gene is possibly TRBD1 (5 bases). This CDR3 has 20 residues. Germline CDR1 is SGHRS and CDR2 is YFSETQ. The DNA of the CDR3 is TGCGCCAGCAGCTTGGACCTCTCAACGGCCCCGTTCTCTGGGGCCAACGTCCTGACTTTT. This sequence encodes CASSLDLSTAPFSGANVLTF.

CDR3 sequence: CASSLDRTRNIQYF. CDR3 nucleotides: TGTGCCAGCAGCTTGGACAGGACGAGAAACATTCAGTACTTC. The chain couples TRBV2 to TRBJ2-4; 7 bases map to TRBD1. The germline gives CDR1 SNHLY, CDR2 FYNNEI. The CDR3 covers 14 residues. V was pared by 6 bases and J by 6 bases, with 8 bases of the junction left unmatched.

The gene calls are TRBV18 and TRBJ2-1; D gene ambiguous. The CDR3 spans 11 residues. V lost 1 base and J lost 8, with 3 bases in between. Per germline, CDR1 KGHSH and CDR2 LQKENI. CDR3 DNA: TGTGCCAGCTCACCACTCGATGAGCAGTTCTTC. Translated, it gives CASSPLDEQFF.

The genes are TRBV9 and TRBJ1-2; unclear D gene. This CDR3 has 11 amino acids. With 5 bases removed from V and 7 bases from J, the gap between germline ends came to 9 bases. Germline lookup yields CDR1 SGDLS and CDR2 YYNGEE. The DNA of the CDR3 is TGTGCCAGCAGTATGCTAGGTGGCTACACCTTC. Encoded protein: CASSMLGGYTF.

This clone was counted a few times. V and J are TRBV29-1 and TRBJ2-3; 7 bases map to TRBD2. V lost 4 bases, J lost 0 bases, and 1 base stayed unmatched. CDR1 is SQVTM and CDR2 is ANQGSEA in the germline V gene. The CDR3 covers 13 residues. CDR3 sequence reads: CSVVGGSTDTQYF. DNA for the CDR3: TGCAGCGTTGTCGGGGGGAGCACAGATACGCAGTATTTT.

The chain recombines TRBV5-1 with TRBJ2-1, with 15 bases fitting TRBD2. Germline V gene sequence: CDR1 SGHRS, CDR2 YFSETQ. This CDR3 comprises 18 residues. The junction had 14 bases not matched to a gene; V was cut back by 5 bases and J by 8 bases. CDR3 nucleotides: TGCGCCAGCAGATACGGACTAGCGGGGGGGCCTCCTCTCGATGAGCAGTTCTTC. Translating gives CASRYGLAGGPPLDEQFF.

V is TRBV6-5 and J is TRBJ1-6, with TRBD1 matching over 8 bases. With 0 bases clipped from V and 8 bases from J, the junction kept 3 bases outside the gene matches. The CDR3 contains 15 residues. Germline loops: CDR1 MNHEY, CDR2 SVGAGI. Here the CDR3 DNA reads TGTGCCAGCAGTTACTCGGACAGGGATCATTCACCCCTCCACTTT. It translates to CASSYSDRDHSPLHF.

This clone was counted a few times. The chain joins TRBV5-4 to TRBJ2-5; TRBD2 matches at 12 bases. The CDR3 consists of 15 residues. Germline CDR1 reads SGHNT; CDR2 reads YYREEE (reference sequence). Trimming cost V 0 bases and J 5 bases; bases outside gene matches: 2. The CDR3 reads CASSLASGGAETQYF. The DNA of the CDR3 is TGTGCCAGCAGCTTGGCTAGCGGGGGGGCGGAGACCCAGTACTTC.

In this sample, this clone turned up a few times. CDR3 coding DNA: TGTGCCAGCAGGAAGATTCTAAGGGACTTAGACGAGCAGTACTTC. It is translated as CASRKILRDLDEQYF. The genes are TRBV6-1 and TRBJ2-7; D is possibly TRBD2 (6 bases). CDR3 length equals 15 residues. Germline V CDR1 and CDR2: MNHNS, SASEGT. The V end lost 6 bases, the J end lost 5 bases, and 20 bases lay between the germline ends.

The chain has TRBV27 and TRBJ1-5; D is unclear. This CDR3 is built from 14 residues. Germline lookup yields CDR1 MNHEY and CDR2 SMNVEV (reference sequence). Trimming removed 7 bases from V and 9 bases from J, with 19 bases in between. CDR3 region: CASNSWFNLRPQHF. CDR3 coding DNA: TGTGCCAGCAACAGTTGGTTCAATCTGCGGCCCCAGCATTTT.

V and J are TRBV11-2 and TRBJ2-3, with D uncertain. The CDR3 has 13 residues. V was shortened by 5 bases and J by 2 bases, with 8 bases between the two germline ends. CDR1 SGHAT and CDR2 FQNNGV come from the germline V gene. This CDR3 is CASSPENTDTQYF. DNA of the CDR3: TGTGCCAGCAGCCCGGAGAACACAGATACGCAGTATTTT.

V and J are TRBV14 and TRBJ1-5; 9 bases agree with TRBD1. The length of the CDR3 is 14 residues. CDR1 is SGHDN, CDR2 FVKESK, per germline. The CDR3, as DNA: TGTGCGCCCCCCGGGACAGGGAGGGATCAGCCCCAGCATTTT. Protein: CAPPGTGRDQPQHF.

CDR3 sequence reads: CASTRRDGTGYSGYTF. Written as DNA, the CDR3 is TGTGCCAGCACCCGGCGGGACGGGACAGGGTATTCTGGCTACACCTTC. The chain is built from TRBV28 and TRBJ1-2, with 9 positions matching TRBD1. V lost 7 bases, J lost 7 bases, and 16 bases stayed unmatched. The germline V gene has CDR1 MDHEN and CDR2 SYDVKM. The CDR3 consists of 16 residues.